A selection of T cell receptor beta chains follows, all from one sample in a study of OX40 agonist ivuxolimab in advanced cancers. Libraries were prepared by immunoSEQ multiplex PCR; TCRdb keeps only in-frame clonotypes and omits some of them. In the table there are over 150,000 clones, roughly 94% of which are singletons. The sequencing here drew on CD4+ or CD8+ T cells sorted from blood, taken in a trial of the OX40 agonist ivuxolimab. These receptors were obtained from an adult with an advanced solid tumor such as melanoma, head and neck, liver or kidney cancer. The CDR3 runs from the conserved cysteine through the conserved F or W. The D gene is left open where the match is weak. Size tells how often a clone was seen (once, few, many) or the class of an expanded clone, and some rows leave it out.

J: TRBJ2-5
length: 15
V: TRBV5-6
D: NA
size: NA
CDR3: CASSLYVVRQETQYF
DNA: TGTGCCAGCAGCTTGTACGTGGTAAGGCAAGAGACCCAGTACTTC

J: TRBJ2-5
length: 14
V: TRBV5-1
D: TRBD2
size: once
CDR3: CASSLAREKEAQYF
DNA: TGCGCCAGCAGCTTGGCGCGGGAGAAAGAGGCCCAGTACTTC

J: TRBJ2-3
length: 16
V: TRBV5-4
D: NA
size: NA
CDR3: CASSLAGRGRTDTQYF
DNA: TGTGCCAGCAGCTTGGCGGGAAGGGGCCGCACAGATACGCAGTATTTT

J: TRBJ2-7
length: 15
V: TRBV6-5
D: NA
size: NA
CDR3: CASSYALQLGYEQYF
DNA: TGTGCCAGCAGTTACGCGCTCCAATTGGGTTACGAGCAGTACTTC

J: TRBJ1-3
length: 19
V: TRBV7-2
D: NA
size: NA
CDR3: CASSLGLPSRSGSGNTIYF
DNA: TGTGCCAGCAGCTTAGGCCTGCCCAGCCGATCGGGCTCTGGAAACACCATATATTTT

J: TRBJ1-2
length: 11
V: TRBV7-2
D: NA
size: NA
CDR3: CASSPLYGYTF
DNA: TGTGCCAGCAGCCCCCTCTATGGCTACACCTTC

J: TRBJ1-2
length: 15
V: TRBV7-2
D: NA
size: NA
CDR3: CASSLIGAYDYGYTF
DNA: TGTGCCAGCAGCTTAATCGGGGCCTATGACTATGGCTACACCTTC

J: TRBJ2-1
length: 14
V: TRBV12-5
D: TRBD1
size: once
CDR3: CASVPGQTYNEQFF
DNA: TGTGCTAGTGTGCCGGGACAGACCTACAATGAGCAGTTCTTC

J: TRBJ1-3
length: 14
V: TRBV11-2
D: NA
size: once
CDR3: CASSLERTGNTIYF
DNA: TGTGCCAGCAGCTTAGAGAGGACCGGAAACACCATATATTTT

J: TRBJ2-3
length: 15
V: TRBV6-1
D: NA
size: few
CDR3: CASSGPRARRNTQYF
DNA: TGTGCCAGCAGTGGCCCCAGGGCCCGGCGGAATACGCAGTATTTT

J: TRBJ2-7
length: 14
V: TRBV6-6
D: TRBD2
size: few
CDR3: CASMASGSSYEQYF
DNA: TGTGCCAGCATGGCTAGCGGCAGCTCCTACGAGCAGTACTTC

J: TRBJ1-4
length: 14
V: TRBV4-3
D: NA
size: NA
CDR3: CASSQAATNEKLFF
DNA: TGCGCCAGCAGCCAGGCGGCGACTAATGAAAAACTGTTTTTT

J: TRBJ2-2
length: 15
V: TRBV9
D: TRBD2
size: NA
CDR3: CASSVLSGHTGELFF
DNA: TGTGCCAGCAGCGTACTTAGCGGGCACACCGGGGAGCTGTTTTTT

J: TRBJ1-1
length: 15
V: TRBV18
D: TRBD1
size: NA
CDR3: CASSPFDRGLGEAFF
DNA: TGTGCCAGCTCACCCTTCGACAGGGGGCTAGGTGAAGCTTTCTTT

J: TRBJ1-1
length: 12
V: TRBV5-1
D: NA
size: NA
CDR3: CASSLDAIEAFF
DNA: TGCGCCAGCAGCTTGGACGCGATTGAAGCTTTCTTT

J: TRBJ1-5
length: 15
V: TRBV28
D: NA
size: NA
CDR3: CASSLGHLGNQPQHF
DNA: TGTGCCAGCAGTTTAGGGCACTTGGGCAATCAGCCCCAGCATTTT

J: TRBJ1-6
length: 15
V: TRBV27
D: NA
size: NA
CDR3: CASSLRFSDNSPLHF
DNA: TGTGCCAGCAGTTTACGATTTTCGGATAATTCACCCCTCCACTTT

J: TRBJ2-5
length: 13
V: TRBV5-1
D: TRBD2
size: NA
CDR3: CASSLEGRGAQYF
DNA: TGCGCCAGCAGCTTGGAGGGGCGGGGGGCCCAGTACTTC

J: TRBJ2-4
length: 12
V: TRBV29-1
D: NA
size: NA
CDR3: CSVEARGDIQYF
DNA: TGCAGCGTTGAGGCAAGGGGTGACATTCAGTACTTC

J: TRBJ2-7
length: 14
V: TRBV7-2
D: NA
size: NA
CDR3: CASSLTYNSYEQYF
DNA: TGTGCCAGCAGCTTAACCTATAACTCCTACGAGCAGTACTTC

J: TRBJ1-3
length: 14
V: TRBV19
D: NA
size: NA
CDR3: CASRDESSGNTIYF
DNA: TGTGCCAGTAGAGACGAAAGCTCTGGAAACACCATATATTTT

J: TRBJ1-4
length: 15
V: TRBV6-5
D: TRBD1
size: NA
CDR3: CASSYTGEANEKLFF
DNA: TGTGCCAGCAGTTACACAGGGGAGGCTAATGAAAAACTGTTTTTT

J: TRBJ1-1
length: 14
V: TRBV5-4
D: NA
size: NA
CDR3: CASSLPGRNTEAFF
DNA: TGTGCCAGCAGCTTGCCGGGTCGGAACACTGAAGCTTTCTTT

J: TRBJ2-1
length: 16
V: TRBV4-3
D: NA
size: NA
CDR3: CASSQVAGATYNEQFF
DNA: TGCGCCAGCAGCCAAGTGGCAGGGGCCACCTACAATGAGCAGTTCTTC

J: TRBJ2-3
length: 14
V: TRBV28
D: TRBD1
size: once
CDR3: CASALGTGKDTQYF
DNA: TGTGCCAGCGCCCTAGGGACAGGGAAAGATACGCAGTATTTT

J: TRBJ1-4
length: 17
V: TRBV28
D: TRBD1
size: NA
CDR3: CASSFPYPGQRDEKLFF
DNA: TGTGCCAGCAGTTTCCCCTATCCGGGACAGCGGGATGAAAAACTGTTTTTT

J: TRBJ2-5
length: 15
V: TRBV28
D: TRBD2
size: NA
CDR3: CASSSGSGAQETQYF
DNA: TGTGCCAGCAGTTCGGGTAGCGGGGCACAAGAGACCCAGTACTTC

J: TRBJ1-2
length: 14
V: TRBV28
D: TRBD1
size: NA
CDR3: CASSFGQGGYGYTF
DNA: TGTGCCAGCAGTTTCGGACAGGGGGGTTACGGCTACACCTTC

J: TRBJ2-2
length: 15
V: TRBV6-1
D: TRBD2
size: NA
CDR3: CASSEASGGARELFF
DNA: TGTGCCAGCAGTGAAGCTAGCGGGGGGGCCCGGGAGCTGTTTTTT

J: TRBJ1-3
length: 16
V: TRBV7-2
D: NA
size: once
CDR3: CASSLGQPISGNTIYF
DNA: TGTGCCAGCAGCTTAGGACAGCCGATCTCTGGAAACACCATATATTTT

J: TRBJ1-4
length: 14
V: TRBV5-1
D: TRBD1
size: NA
CDR3: CASSRTGYGEKLFF
DNA: TGCGCCAGCAGTCGGACAGGGTATGGTGAAAAACTGTTTTTT

J: TRBJ2-7
length: 13
V: TRBV15
D: NA
size: NA
CDR3: CATSVISTGEQYF
DNA: TGTGCCACCAGCGTAATTTCCACCGGCGAGCAGTACTTC

J: TRBJ1-2
length: 14
V: TRBV6-5
D: NA
size: once
CDR3: CASSYTTGNYGYTF
DNA: TGTGCCAGCAGTTACACAACAGGAAACTATGGCTACACCTTC

J: TRBJ2-5
length: 14
V: TRBV18
D: TRBD1
size: NA
CDR3: CASSPPGQQETQYF
DNA: TGTGCCAGCTCACCACCGGGACAGCAAGAGACCCAGTACTTC

J: TRBJ1-6
length: 19
V: TRBV4-3
D: NA
size: NA
CDR3: CASSQDIGRQSSYNSPLHF
DNA: TGCGCCAGCAGCCAAGATATAGGGCGGCAGAGCTCCTATAATTCACCCCTCCACTTT

J: TRBJ1-1
length: 16
V: TRBV4-2
D: NA
size: NA
CDR3: CASSQNPAGLNTEAFF
DNA: TGTGCCAGCAGCCAAAACCCAGCAGGCCTGAACACTGAAGCTTTCTTT

J: TRBJ1-5
length: 19
V: TRBV28
D: TRBD1
size: NA
CDR3: CASSLLRRTGRYSNQPQHF
DNA: TGTGCCAGCAGTTTACTACGTAGGACAGGGAGGTATAGCAATCAGCCCCAGCATTTT

J: TRBJ1-5
length: 16
V: TRBV28
D: NA
size: NA
CDR3: CASSLRLEKKYQPQHF
DNA: TGTGCCAGCAGTCTTCGGCTAGAAAAAAAATATCAGCCCCAGCATTTT

J: TRBJ1-1
length: 16
V: TRBV5-4
D: TRBD1
size: NA
CDR3: CASSLGGGTMNTEAFF
DNA: TGTGCCAGCAGCTTGGGAGGGGGCACCATGAACACTGAAGCTTTCTTT

J: TRBJ1-1
length: 14
V: TRBV6-5
D: TRBD1
size: NA
CDR3: CASSYSGQFTEAFF
DNA: TGTGCCAGCAGTTACTCGGGACAGTTCACTGAAGCTTTCTTT

J: TRBJ2-5
length: 15
V: TRBV5-1
D: TRBD2
size: NA
CDR3: CASSPGGAGQETQYF
DNA: TGCGCCAGCAGCCCGGGAGGAGCGGGCCAAGAGACCCAGTACTTC

J: TRBJ1-1
length: 15
V: TRBV9
D: NA
size: once
CDR3: CASNPGGGMNTEAFF
DNA: TGTGCCAGCAACCCGGGGGGGGGCATGAACACTGAAGCTTTCTTT

J: TRBJ1-4
length: 15
V: TRBV5-4
D: TRBD1
size: few
CDR3: CASSINRGLNEKLFF
DNA: TGTGCCAGCAGCATAAACAGGGGATTGAATGAAAAACTGTTTTTT

J: TRBJ1-1
length: 15
V: TRBV6-4
D: NA
size: NA
CDR3: CASSALGRGGSEAFF
DNA: TGTGCCAGCAGTGCGCTCGGGCGAGGGGGATCTGAAGCTTTCTTT

J: TRBJ2-7
length: 11
V: TRBV20-1
D: NA
size: NA
CDR3: CSARREGEQYF
DNA: TGCAGTGCTCGCCGGGAAGGCGAGCAGTACTTC

J: TRBJ1-3
length: 16
V: TRBV7-2
D: TRBD1
size: NA
CDR3: CASSIDRGRPGNTIYF
DNA: TGTGCCAGCAGCATTGACAGGGGTCGGCCTGGAAACACCATATATTTT

J: TRBJ2-7
length: 15
V: TRBV7-2
D: TRBD1
size: NA
CDR3: CASSLLPGQGTEQYF
DNA: TGTGCCAGCAGCTTATTACCGGGACAGGGAACCGAGCAGTACTTC

J: TRBJ1-4
length: 13
V: TRBV10-3
D: TRBD1
size: NA
CDR3: CATMLGQGAKLFF
DNA: TGTGCCACCATGCTGGGACAGGGGGCAAAACTGTTTTTT

J: TRBJ1-2
length: 15
V: TRBV6-7
D: TRBD1
size: NA
CDR3: CASKVVDRDVNGYTF
DNA: TGTGCCAGCAAAGTTGTGGACAGGGATGTAAATGGCTACACCTTC

J: TRBJ2-2
length: 15
V: TRBV9
D: NA
size: NA
CDR3: CASSVATDGTGELFF
DNA: TGTGCCAGCAGCGTAGCTACGGACGGAACCGGGGAGCTGTTTTTT

J: TRBJ1-5
length: 19
V: TRBV4-1
D: TRBD1
size: NA
CDR3: CASSHPVAGGVYSNQPQHF
DNA: TGCGCCAGCAGCCATCCCGTGGCAGGGGGGGTTTATAGCAATCAGCCCCAGCATTTT

J: TRBJ2-6
length: 15
V: TRBV19
D: NA
size: NA
CDR3: CASSLVGAGANVLTF
DNA: TGTGCCAGTAGTTTAGTGGGGGCTGGGGCCAACGTCCTGACTTTC

J: TRBJ1-6
length: 14
V: TRBV5-4
D: NA
size: NA
CDR3: CASSRREADSPLHF
DNA: TGTGCCAGCAGCCGGAGGGAGGCTGATTCACCCCTCCACTTT

J: TRBJ2-3
length: 15
V: TRBV2
D: NA
size: NA
CDR3: CASNILATHTDTQYF
DNA: TGTGCCAGCAATATCCTAGCTACACACACAGATACGCAGTATTTT

J: TRBJ1-1
length: 15
V: TRBV27
D: TRBD1
size: once
CDR3: CASSFKGQVNTEAFF
DNA: TGTGCCAGCAGTTTTAAGGGACAGGTGAACACTGAAGCTTTCTTT

J: TRBJ1-3
length: 15
V: TRBV7-2
D: NA
size: NA
CDR3: CATRVQDNSGNTIYF
DNA: TGTGCCACCAGAGTACAGGATAACTCTGGAAACACCATATATTTT

J: TRBJ1-2
length: 15
V: TRBV6-5
D: NA
size: NA
CDR3: CASTTQDSPGIRYTF
DNA: TGTGCCAGCACCACCCAGGACAGCCCGGGGATACGCTACACCTTC

J: TRBJ1-3
length: 12
V: TRBV28
D: TRBD1
size: NA
CDR3: CASQGAGNTIYF
DNA: TGTGCCAGCCAGGGGGCTGGAAACACCATATATTTT